Following are 27 T cell receptor beta chains from one sample sequenced in a study of cytomegalovirus exposure and HLA in healthy donors (dated 2017 in TCRdb). Libraries were constructed by the immunoSEQ multiplex PCR assay. For the multiplex PCR, a mixture combining 60 forward primers for TCR Vbeta segments and 13 reverse primers for TCR Jbeta segments was used. What TCRdb holds here is the immuneACCESS table cut down to in-frame rearrangements. Part of the clones is not present; checked against another copy, under half of the missing clones reflect an unresolved V gene, and the others are unexplained. This sample lists fewer than 200,000 clones; roughly 85% were detected once. The ten largest clones represent around 0.97% of the sample. The sequenced sample consisted of PBMCs. These receptors all come from a woman in her fifties or sixties in good health and CMV-seropositive.

This chain uses TRBV2 with TRBJ2-5; 8 positions match TRBD2. Trimming cost V 7 bases and J 5 bases; bases outside gene matches: 12. The germline gives CDR1 SNHLY, CDR2 FYNNEI. The CDR3 is 15 amino acids. CDR3 loop: CASIVWAGGTETQYF. The CDR3 DNA follows: TGTGCCAGCATCGTCTGGGCGGGGGGTACGGAGACCCAGTACTTC.

The rearrangement joins TRBV4-3 to TRBJ2-2, with 14 positions matching TRBD2. This CDR3 is 16 amino acids long. V shed 4 bases and J 6 bases; nucleotides not matched to a gene: 4. Germline V gives CDR1 LGHNA, CDR2 YSLEER. CDR3 in amino acids: CASSLTSGGAAGELFF. CDR3 coding DNA: TGCGCCAGCAGCCTGACTAGCGGGGGGGCCGCCGGGGAGCTGTTTTTT.

The chain uses TRBV28 and TRBJ1-6; 8 nucleotides match TRBD1. Germline CDR1 reads MDHEN; CDR2 reads SYDVKM. V lost 5 bases and J lost 2; bases outside the gene matches: 8. This CDR3 spans 17 amino acids. The CDR3 DNA sequence: TGTGCCAGCAGTCGCCTACAGGGGGTTCCCTATAATTCACCCCTCCACTTT. The encoded protein is CASSRLQGVPYNSPLHF.

This clone occurred once. The V and J genes are TRBV5-4 and TRBJ2-1; no definite D call. This CDR3 region has 12 residues. Germline V gene lookup returns CDR1 SGHNT and CDR2 YYREEE (reference sequence). The V gene lost 0 bases and the J gene lost 9 bases, with 7 bases spanning the gap. DNA for the CDR3: TGTGCCAGCAGCTTGGGGGCCGGTGAGCAGTTCTTC. Protein: CASSLGAGEQFF.

The chain uses TRBV5-1 and TRBJ2-5; TRBD2 agrees at 8 bases. V dropped 7 bases and J dropped 5; count of bases not matched to a gene: 13. Germline-derived CDR1 and CDR2 are SGHRS and YFSETQ. This CDR3 spans 15 amino acids. CDR3 DNA: TGCGCCAGCCGTCAGGAAACTAGCGGTGGGGAGACCCAGTACTTC. Translating it yields CASRQETSGGETQYF.

V usage is TRBV29-1 and J usage is TRBJ1-2, with no clear D. The germline CDR1 and CDR2 sequences are SQVTM and ANQGSEA. V lost 6 bases and J 0 bases, leaving 8 bases between the germline ends. The CDR3 contains 12 residues. CDR3 in amino acids: CSVLGTNYGYTF. CDR3 sequence (DNA): TGCAGCGTCCTCGGTACTAACTATGGCTACACCTTC.

The chain joins TRBV19 to TRBJ2-1, with 7 bases identical to TRBD2. The CDR3 is 13 residues long. Germline assignment: CDR1 LNHDA and CDR2 SQIVND (reference sequence). V lost 4 bases, J lost 12 bases, and 9 bases stayed unmatched. The CDR3 DNA sequence: TGTGCCAGTAGTAGGGGGGGATACCGGGGGCAGTTCTTC. Protein product: CASSRGGYRGQFF.

The V gene is TRBV27, the J gene TRBJ1-1; D call uncertain. Trimming took off 6 bases at V and 0 bases at J, with 8 bases between the two ends. This CDR3 contains 13 residues. Germline V lookup: CDR1 MNHEY, CDR2 SMNVEV (reference sequence). The CDR3 is CASRLQMNTEAFF. The CDR3, as DNA: TGTGCCAGCAGACTTCAAATGAACACTGAAGCTTTCTTT.

This clone was found once. The chain carries TRBV6-5 and TRBJ1-3; no firm D call. Germline CDR1 MNHEY, CDR2 SVGAGI. V was clipped by 0 bases and J by 8 bases, with 14 bases between them. The CDR3 has 15 residues. The CDR3 DNA follows: TGTGCCAGCAGTTACTCATTCGCGAAGGAGGACACCATATATTTT. Protein product: CASSYSFAKEDTIYF.

The V gene is TRBV5-4, the J gene TRBJ1-6, with D possibly being TRBD1 (5 bases). This CDR3 is built from 15 residues. The germline V gene has CDR1 SGHNT and CDR2 YYREEE (reference sequence). Between the trimmed V and J ends, which lost 4 bases and 9 bases, there was a span of 17 bases. The CDR3 reads CASSGTGGRSSPLHF. DNA for the CDR3: TGTGCCAGCAGCGGGACCGGGGGACGGAGTTCACCCCTCCACTTT.

This clone was counted once. The chain couples TRBV30 to TRBJ1-2; TRBD1 aligns across 7 bases. The CDR3 is 12 residues long. Germline CDR1 is GTSNPN and CDR2 is SVGIG (reference sequence). V trimming: 8 bases; J trimming: 7 bases; junction bases outside the gene matches: 10. CDR3 in amino acids: CAGLTGIRGYTF. In DNA, the CDR3 is TGTGCCGGCTTGACAGGGATTCGTGGCTACACCTTC.

V usage is TRBV9 and J usage is TRBJ1-4; tentatively, D is TRBD1 (5 bases). The ends were cut back, 4 bases at V and 8 bases at J, with 15 bases in the middle. CDR1 SGDLS and CDR2 YYNGEE come from the germline V gene. This CDR3 has 14 amino acids. The CDR3: CASSPGLTIEKLFF. The CDR3 DNA reads TGTGCCAGCAGCCCGGGACTGACAATCGAAAAACTGTTTTTT.

This chain links TRBV23-1 with TRBJ2-2, with 8 positions matching TRBD1. TRBV23-1 is treated as an ORF (open reading frame) with a function not yet certain. V was clipped by 11 bases and J by 1 base; unmatched bases: 12. The CDR3 length is 16 residues. The CDR3 region has the DNA TGCGCCCACGGGGACAGGCGATCCAAGAACACCGGGGAGCTGTTTTTT. The encoded protein is CAHGDRRSKNTGELFF.

The gene calls are TRBV10-3 and TRBJ1-3; 9 nucleotides agree with TRBD1. The CDR3 has 16 residues. Unmatched junction bases numbered 7, after V lost 3 bases and J lost 4 bases. Germline V gene lookup returns CDR1 ENHRY and CDR2 SYGVKD. This CDR3 is CAISERETGGGNTIYF. The CDR3 DNA sequence: TGTGCCATCAGTGAAAGGGAGACAGGGGGAGGAAACACCATATATTTT.

V usage is TRBV6-5 and J usage is TRBJ1-2; TRBD1 is a possible D gene (5 bases). The CDR3 covers 13 residues. V dropped 5 bases and J dropped 6 bases, with 13 bases sitting between them. The V gene's germline CDR1 is MNHEY and CDR2 SVGAGI. The CDR3 DNA reads TGTGCCAGCAGTCCACAGGCCCTGAATGGCTACACCTTC. Translation: CASSPQALNGYTF.

The chain employs TRBV6-5 and TRBJ1-2; TRBD1 might be the D (5 bases). The V gene lost 6 bases and the J gene lost 0 bases, with 14 bases spanning the gap. This CDR3 has 15 residues. Germline lookup yields CDR1 MNHEY and CDR2 SVGAGI. The CDR3 bases are TGTGCCAGCAGGGGGACTATAGACCCTAACTATGGCTACACCTTC. Translating gives CASRGTIDPNYGYTF.

V gene TRBV28 combines with J gene TRBJ2-1; 12 nucleotides agree with TRBD2. Germline CDR1 and CDR2: MDHEN and SYDVKM. This CDR3 has 16 residues. J was trimmed by 9 bases and V by 8 bases; bases with no gene match: 14. In DNA, the CDR3 is TGTGCCAGCCTACCTCTAGCGGGGGGGTTTTTAGGTGAGCAGTTCTTC. Protein: CASLPLAGGFLGEQFF. Together with reference TRBV28 and TRBJ2-1, the CDR3 gives the full variable domain: DVKVTQSSRYLVKRTGEKVFLECVQDMDHENMFWYRQDPGLGLRLIYFSYDVKMKEKGDIPEGYSVSREKKERFSLILESASTNQTSMYLCASLPLAGGFLGEQFFGPGTRLTVL.

The chain couples TRBV9 to TRBJ2-7; D might be TRBD2 (5 bases). The germline gives CDR1 SGDLS, CDR2 YYNGEE. This CDR3 region has 16 residues. Trimming shortened V by 3 bases and J by 1 base, and 17 bases separated the two germline ends. CDR3 coding DNA: TGTGCCAGCAGCGCCGTTCCAGCGGTCCCGTCCTACGAGCAGTACTTC. Protein product: CASSAVPAVPSYEQYF.

J is TRBJ1-1 and V is TRBV6-6; 10 nucleotides align to TRBD1. Unmatched junction bases numbered 7, after V lost 6 bases and J lost 0 bases. CDR1 is MNHNY, CDR2 SVGAGI, per germline (reference sequence). The CDR3 has 16 residues. CDR3 amino acids: CASRLRTGGVNTEAFF. CDR3 DNA: TGTGCCAGCAGACTCCGGACAGGGGGGGTGAACACTGAAGCTTTCTTT.

The gene calls are TRBV9 and TRBJ2-5, with D maybe TRBD2 (5 bases). The V end lost 3 bases, the J end lost 3 bases, and 18 bases lay between the germline ends. The V gene's germline CDR1 is SGDLS and CDR2 YYNGEE. The CDR3 is 16 residues long. The CDR3 DNA reads as TGTGCCAGCAGCGCTCGTAGCCGGGGTCCGGAAGAGACCCAGTACTTC. It encodes CASSARSRGPEETQYF.

The chain carries TRBV18 and TRBJ2-7; tentative D call: TRBD2 (6 bases). V was trimmed by 2 bases and J by 1 base, leaving 12 bases between them. CDR3 length equals 15 residues. The germline CDR1 and CDR2 sequences are KGHSH and LQKENI. The CDR3 region is CASSPSTGGSYEQYF. CDR3 nucleotide sequence: TGTGCCAGCTCACCATCCACAGGAGGGTCCTACGAGCAGTACTTC. Full variable domain (outside the CDR3, taken from reference TRBV18 and TRBJ2-7): NAGVMQNPRHLVRRRGQEARLRCSPMKGHSHVYWYRQLPEEGLKFMVYLQKENIIDESGMPKERFSAEFPKEGPSILRIQQVVRGDSAAYFCASSPSTGGSYEQYFGPGTRLTVT.

The gene calls are TRBV29-1 and TRBJ2-3; possible D gene TRBD1, 5 bases. V lost 8 bases and J lost 4, with 13 bases in between. The CDR3 spans 12 residues. Looked up from germline, CDR1 is SQVTM and CDR2 is ANQGSEA. The CDR3 sequence is CSFSRQSDTQYF. The CDR3 DNA is TGCAGCTTTTCGAGACAGTCAGATACGCAGTATTTT.

The V gene is TRBV11-2, the J gene TRBJ1-6, with 10 bases identical to TRBD1. V dropped 5 bases and J dropped 3; count of bases not matched to a gene: 4. Germline assignment: CDR1 SGHAT and CDR2 FQNNGV. The CDR3 loop spans 16 amino acids. CDR3 residues: CASSNRDRGYNSPLHF. The CDR3, as DNA: TGTGCCAGCAGCAACCGGGACAGGGGCTATAATTCACCCCTCCACTTT.

This clone turned up a few times. DNA for the CDR3: TGTGCCAGCAGCTTAGGTTGGGGAAGTGGGGCGAACACTGAAGCTTTCTTT. This codes for CASSLGWGSGANTEAFF. The chain uses TRBV7-2 and TRBJ1-1, with a possible D match to TRBD1 (5 bases). CDR1 and CDR2 from the germline V gene are SGHTA and FQGNSA. CDR3 size: 17 residues. Trimming stripped 1 base from V and 1 base from J, with 16 bases between.

This clone showed up just once. This sequence joins TRBV19 and TRBJ1-1; D not certain. Germline V gene lookup returns CDR1 LNHDA and CDR2 SQIVND (reference sequence). The V gene lost 5 bases and the J gene lost 4 bases, with 11 bases spanning the gap. The CDR3 is 13 amino acids. CDR3 bases: TGTGCCAGTAGTCCAACCTCGGGCACTGAAGCTTTCTTT. Encoded protein: CASSPTSGTEAFF.

The chain uses TRBV10-3 and TRBJ2-1; 8 nucleotides match TRBD1. CDR3 length: 15 amino acids. J lost 4 bases, V lost 2 bases, and 4 bases had no gene match. CDR1 and CDR2 (germline): ENHRY, SYGVKD. The CDR3 region is CAISEDRGGYNEQFF. The DNA of the CDR3 is TGTGCCATCAGTGAGGACAGGGGAGGTTACAATGAGCAGTTCTTC.

V gene TRBV6-1 combines with J gene TRBJ2-3, with TRBD1 matching 7 bases. This CDR3 is 14 amino acids long. Germline V gene lookup returns CDR1 MNHNS and CDR2 SASEGT. J was trimmed by 4 bases and V by 5 bases; bases with no gene match: 6. The CDR3 region is CASSPGTDADTQYF. The DNA for the CDR3 is TGTGCCAGCAGTCCCGGGACAGACGCAGATACGCAGTATTTT.